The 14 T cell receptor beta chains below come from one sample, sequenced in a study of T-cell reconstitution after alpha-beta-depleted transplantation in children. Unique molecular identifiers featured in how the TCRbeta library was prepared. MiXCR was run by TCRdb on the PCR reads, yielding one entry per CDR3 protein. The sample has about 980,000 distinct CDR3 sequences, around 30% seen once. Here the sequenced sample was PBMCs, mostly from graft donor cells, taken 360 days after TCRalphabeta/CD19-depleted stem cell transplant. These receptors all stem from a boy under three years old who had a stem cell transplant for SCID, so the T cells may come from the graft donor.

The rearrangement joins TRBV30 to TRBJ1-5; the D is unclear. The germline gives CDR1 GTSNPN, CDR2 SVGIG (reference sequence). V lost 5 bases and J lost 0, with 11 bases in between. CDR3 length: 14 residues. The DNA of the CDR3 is TGTGCCTGGTCCCCGGGATTTAGCAATCAGCCCCAGCATTTT. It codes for CAWSPGFSNQPQHF.

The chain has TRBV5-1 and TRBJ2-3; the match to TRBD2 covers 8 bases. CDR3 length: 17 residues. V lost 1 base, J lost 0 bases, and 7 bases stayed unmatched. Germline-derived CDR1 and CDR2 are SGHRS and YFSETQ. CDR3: CASSLNGGAGSTDTQYF. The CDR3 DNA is TGCGCCAGCAGCTTGAACGGGGGGGCGGGGAGCACAGATACGCAGTATTTT.

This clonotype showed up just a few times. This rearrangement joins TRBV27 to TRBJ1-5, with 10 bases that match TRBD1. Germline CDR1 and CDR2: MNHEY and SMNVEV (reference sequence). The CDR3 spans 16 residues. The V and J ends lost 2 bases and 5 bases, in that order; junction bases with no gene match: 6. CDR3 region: CASSLMGTGVHQPQHF. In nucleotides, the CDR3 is TGTGCCAGCAGTTTAATGGGGACAGGGGTACATCAGCCCCAGCATTTT.

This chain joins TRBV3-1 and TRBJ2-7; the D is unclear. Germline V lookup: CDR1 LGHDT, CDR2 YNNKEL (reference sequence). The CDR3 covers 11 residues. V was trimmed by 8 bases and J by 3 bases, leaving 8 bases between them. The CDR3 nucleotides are TGTGCCAGCTCGAAGGGCTACGAGCAGTACTTC. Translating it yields CASSKGYEQYF.

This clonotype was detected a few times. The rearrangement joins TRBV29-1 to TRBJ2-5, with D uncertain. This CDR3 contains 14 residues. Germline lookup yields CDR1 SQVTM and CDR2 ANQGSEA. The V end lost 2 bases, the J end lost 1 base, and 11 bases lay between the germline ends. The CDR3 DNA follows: TGCAGCGTTGAACGGATAGCCAGCCAAGAGACCCAGTACTTC. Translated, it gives CSVERIASQETQYF.

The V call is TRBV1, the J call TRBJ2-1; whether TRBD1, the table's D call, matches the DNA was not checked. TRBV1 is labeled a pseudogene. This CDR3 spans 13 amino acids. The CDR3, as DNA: TGCACCAGCAGCCAAGTTAGGGGAAATGAGCAGTTCTTC. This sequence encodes CTSSQVRGNEQFF.

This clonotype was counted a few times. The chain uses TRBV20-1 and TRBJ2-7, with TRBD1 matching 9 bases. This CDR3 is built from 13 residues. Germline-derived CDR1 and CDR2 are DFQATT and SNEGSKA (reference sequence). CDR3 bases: TGCAGCCTTGGGACAGGGAGGACATACGAGCAGTACTTC. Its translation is CSLGTGRTYEQYF.

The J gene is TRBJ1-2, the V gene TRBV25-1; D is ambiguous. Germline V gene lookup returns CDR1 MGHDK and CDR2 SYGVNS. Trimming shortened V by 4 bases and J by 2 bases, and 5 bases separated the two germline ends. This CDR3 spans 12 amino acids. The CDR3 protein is CASSGWNYGYTF. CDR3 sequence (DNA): TGTGCCAGCAGTGGGTGGAACTATGGCTACACCTTC.

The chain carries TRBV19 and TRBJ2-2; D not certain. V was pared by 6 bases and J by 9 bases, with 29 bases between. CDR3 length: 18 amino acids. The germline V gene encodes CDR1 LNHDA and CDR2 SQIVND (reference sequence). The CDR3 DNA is TGTGCCAGTAGCCCCGGATTCCGAGCTCACCCCACCAGGAGGGAGCTGTTTTTT. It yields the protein CASSPGFRAHPTRRELFF.

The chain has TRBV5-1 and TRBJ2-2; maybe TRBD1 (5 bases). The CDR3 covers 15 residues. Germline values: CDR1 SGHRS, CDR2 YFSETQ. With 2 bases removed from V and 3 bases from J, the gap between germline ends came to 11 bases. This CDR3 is CASSLPDRDTGELFF. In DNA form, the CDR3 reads TGCGCCAGCAGCTTACCAGACAGAGACACCGGGGAGCTGTTTTTT. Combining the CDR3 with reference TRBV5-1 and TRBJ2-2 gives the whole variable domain KAGVTQTPRYLIKTRGQQVTLSCSPISGHRSVSWYQQTPGQGLQFLFEYFSETQRNKGNFPGRFSGRQFSNSRSEMNVSTLELGDSALYLCASSLPDRDTGELFFGEGSRLTVL.

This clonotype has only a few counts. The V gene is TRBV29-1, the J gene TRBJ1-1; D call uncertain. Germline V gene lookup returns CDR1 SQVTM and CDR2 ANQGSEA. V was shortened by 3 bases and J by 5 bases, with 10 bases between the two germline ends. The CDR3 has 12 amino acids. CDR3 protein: CSVDESTTEAFF. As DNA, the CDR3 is TGCAGCGTTGATGAATCGACAACTGAAGCTTTCTTT. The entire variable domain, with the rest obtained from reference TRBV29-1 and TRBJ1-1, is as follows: SAVISQKPSRDICQRGTSLTIQCQVDSQVTMMFWYRQQPGQSLTLIATANQGSEATYESGFVIDKFPISRPNLTFSTLTVSNMSPEDSSIYLCSVDESTTEAFFGQGTRLTVV.

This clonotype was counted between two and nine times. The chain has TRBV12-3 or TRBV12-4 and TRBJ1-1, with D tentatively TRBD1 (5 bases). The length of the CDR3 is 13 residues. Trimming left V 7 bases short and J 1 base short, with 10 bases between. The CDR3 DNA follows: TGTGCCAGCACCCCGACAGCGAACACTGAAGCTTTCTTT. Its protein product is CASTPTANTEAFF.

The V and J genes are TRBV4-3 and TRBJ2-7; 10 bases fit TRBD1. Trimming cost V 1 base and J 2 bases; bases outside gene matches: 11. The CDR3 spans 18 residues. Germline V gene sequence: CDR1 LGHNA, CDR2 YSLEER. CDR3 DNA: TGCGCCAGCAGCCAAGTCTTTATGGGACAGGGGAACCCCTACGAGCAGTACTTC. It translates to CASSQVFMGQGNPYEQYF.

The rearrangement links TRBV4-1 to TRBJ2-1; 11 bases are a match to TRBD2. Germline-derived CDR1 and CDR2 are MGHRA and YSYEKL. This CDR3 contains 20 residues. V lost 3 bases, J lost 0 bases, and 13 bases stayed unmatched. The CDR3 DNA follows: TGCGCCAGCAGCCACCCTACTAGCGGGGGAGCGAGAAGCTCCTACAATGAGCAGTTCTTC. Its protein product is CASSHPTSGGARSSYNEQFF.